The 18 T cell receptor beta chains listed next were all sequenced from one sample in a study of metastatic and nonmetastatic thyroid tumors. None of the patients had undergone any treatment ahead of thyroid surgery. TCRdb reanalyzed the PCR reads with MiXCR. Of 27,000 or so clones listed, 15% are singletons. What was sequenced was blood. Every receptor here comes from a male donor with papillary thyroid cancer or a benign thyroid nodule (not recorded which). Some clones in this sample may be carry-over from other donors' samples.

This clone was seen ten or more times. The chain carries TRBV5-8 and TRBJ1-5, with D perhaps TRBD1 (5 bases). Looked up from germline, CDR1 is SGHTS and CDR2 is YDEGEE. V was shortened by 4 bases and J by 9 bases, with 20 bases between the two germline ends. CDR3 length equals 15 residues. DNA of the CDR3: TGTGCCAGCAGCCTAGAAGACAGCCTGGGAAGGCCCCAGCATTTT. It translates to CASSLEDSLGRPQHF.

This clone was seen at least ten times. The chain is built from TRBV6-1 and TRBJ2-7; no clear D gene. V was clipped by 4 bases and J by 1 base, with 5 bases between them. Germline V gene sequence: CDR1 MNHNS, CDR2 SASEGT. The CDR3 runs to 12 residues. The CDR3 DNA follows: TGTGCCAGCAGTGTAGGGTCCTACGAGCAGTACTTC. Protein: CASSVGSYEQYF.

This clone has at least ten counts. The chain couples TRBV7-8 to TRBJ2-7; the D is unclear. Trimming stripped 7 bases from V and 7 bases from J, with 20 bases between. The CDR3 length is 14 residues. Germline values: CDR1 SGHVS, CDR2 FQNEAQ. The CDR3 DNA sequence: TGTGCCAGCACCCATCCTGCGGTCCTACGTGAGCAGTACTTC. The encoded protein is CASTHPAVLREQYF.

This clone was recorded many times. The rearrangement links TRBV19 to TRBJ1-1; 10 bases agree with TRBD1. This CDR3 has 17 amino acids. With 1 base clipped from V and 0 bases from J, the junction kept 5 bases outside the gene matches. The germline CDR1 and CDR2 sequences are LNHDA and SQIVND (reference sequence). As DNA, the CDR3 is TGTGCCAGTAGTATAGGGACAGGGGGTAGCGTGAACACTGAAGCTTTCTTT. Amino acids: CASSIGTGGSVNTEAFF.

The gene calls are TRBV11-2 and TRBJ2-5; D remains ambiguous. Trimming left V 4 bases short and J 3 bases short, with 12 bases between. The CDR3 totals 14 residues. CDR1 SGHAT and CDR2 FQNNGV come from the germline V gene. CDR3 nucleotide sequence: TGTGCCAGCAGCTCTTCCGGGCCAAAAGAGACCCAGTACTTC. It specifies CASSSSGPKETQYF.

There are many counts of this clone. The DNA for the CDR3 is TGTGCCAGCAGCACAATACAGGCAATCCAAGAGACCCAGTACTTC. Translating it yields CASSTIQAIQETQYF. The chain links TRBV11-3 to TRBJ2-5, with D perhaps matching TRBD1 (5 bases). The V end lost 5 bases, the J end lost 1 base, and 14 bases lay between the germline ends. CDR3 length equals 15 residues. CDR1 SGHNT and CDR2 YENEEA come from the germline V gene.

This clone has a count of ten or more. The V call is TRBV20-1, the J call TRBJ2-3; TRBD1 matches at 7 bases. This CDR3 has 15 residues. Germline V lookup: CDR1 DFQATT, CDR2 SNEGSKA (reference sequence). V gave up 2 bases and J gave up 2 bases; unmatched junction bases: 7. CDR3 protein: CSARTGTVLTDTQYF. The CDR3 DNA is TGCAGTGCTAGAACCGGGACAGTACTCACAGATACGCAGTATTTT.

On this clone: Since a much larger clone is just one base distant, this may be a read error. The rearrangement joins TRBV12-3 or TRBV12-4 to TRBJ2-4, with a weak D call TRBD1 (5 bases). The germline V and J ends were trimmed by 6 bases and 7 bases, with 10 bases remaining between them. The CDR3 has 12 residues. In DNA, the CDR3 is TGTGCCAGCAGCGAAGACAGTAACATTCAGTACTTC. Residues: CASSEDSNIQYF.

This clone has a single count. The chain is built from TRBV9 and TRBJ2-1, with TRBD2 matching 10 bases. CDR1 and CDR2 from the germline V gene are SGDLS and YYNGEE. J was trimmed by 9 bases and V by 0 bases; bases with no gene match: 12. This CDR3 region has 17 residues. The CDR3 here is CASSVEGHLIAGGEQFF. The CDR3 coding sequence is TGTGCCAGCAGCGTAGAAGGACATCTAATAGCGGGGGGTGAGCAGTTCTTC.

This clone occurred many times. The rearrangement links TRBV10-3 to TRBJ1-5, with unresolved D. Trimming removed 6 bases from V and 4 bases from J, with 13 bases in between. The germline gives CDR1 ENHRY, CDR2 SYGVKD. CDR3 size: 14 residues. DNA of the CDR3: TGTGCCATCAGCCGAGCCCAAGGTAATCAGCCCCAGCATTTT. Protein: CAISRAQGNQPQHF.

This clone was counted many times. The J gene is TRBJ2-1, the V gene TRBV20-1; tentative D call: TRBD2 (6 bases). The CDR3 sequence is 14 residues long. Trimming removed 6 bases from V and 0 bases from J, with 12 bases in between. CDR1 and CDR2 from the germline V gene are DFQATT and SNEGSKA (reference sequence). CDR3 loop: CSALAVLSYNEQFF. Here the CDR3 DNA reads TGCAGTGCCTTAGCGGTCCTCTCCTACAATGAGCAGTTCTTC.

This clone was seen at least ten times. The V gene is TRBV19, the J gene TRBJ1-2; TRBD1 aligns across 12 bases. Germline values: CDR1 LNHDA, CDR2 SQIVND (reference sequence). V was clipped by 5 bases and J by 5 bases; unmatched bases: 9. The CDR3 has 16 residues. The CDR3 here is CASSVRPGQGAYGYTF. CDR3 sequence (DNA): TGTGCCAGTAGTGTGCGACCGGGACAGGGGGCTTATGGCTACACCTTC.

This clone was seen ten or more times. The rearrangement links TRBV19 to TRBJ2-5; unclear D gene. V lost 1 base to trimming and J lost 5 bases, with 5 bases between them. Germline loops: CDR1 LNHDA, CDR2 SQIVND (reference sequence). This CDR3 is 12 amino acids long. CDR3 loop: CASSIGRETQYF. CDR3 sequence (DNA): TGTGCCAGTAGTATAGGAAGGGAGACCCAGTACTTC.

This clone was detected many times. The chain joins TRBV10-3 to TRBJ2-3; D might be TRBD2 (5 bases). The CDR3 consists of 12 residues. CDR1 and CDR2 from the germline V gene are ENHRY and SYGVKD. Trimming pared 6 bases from V and 4 bases from J, leaving 8 bases between. The CDR3 DNA follows: TGTGCCATCAGCCGGGATGCAGATACGCAGTATTTT. It translates to CAISRDADTQYF.

In its sample, this clone was seen a few times. A much bigger clone sits one base away, suggesting this may be a read error. The chain combines TRBV14 with TRBJ1-1; 8 bases align to TRBD1. CDR3 length: 12 residues. CDR1 and CDR2 from the germline V gene are SGHDN and FVKESK. The J segment lost 5 bases and the V segment lost 6 bases, leaving 2 bases of the junction unmatched. The CDR3 loop is CASSRQGTEAFF. CDR3 DNA: TGTGCCAGCAGTCGACAGGGGACTGAAGCTTTCTTT. The full variable domain, rest sourced from reference TRBV14 and TRBJ1-1, is EAGVTQFPSHSVIEKGQTVTLRCDPISGHDNLYWYRRVMGKEIKFLLHFVKESKQDESGMPNNRFLAERTGGTYSTLKVQPAELEDSGVYFCASSRQGTEAFFGQGTRLTVV.

By share, this clone ranks as medium-sized (0.01 to 0.1%). The chain recombines TRBV6-5 with TRBJ2-7; D is uncertain. This CDR3 region has 13 residues. V lost 2 bases, J lost 3 bases, and 8 bases lay in between. In germline, CDR1 is MNHEY, CDR2 SVGAGI. The CDR3, as DNA: TGTGCCAGCAGTTACACCTTTGACTACGAGCAGTACTTC. This sequence encodes CASSYTFDYEQYF.

The chain uses TRBV6-5 and TRBJ2-2, with 9 positions matching TRBD1. Germline V CDR1 and CDR2: MNHEY, SVGAGI. The CDR3 consists of 16 residues. The V gene end was trimmed by 3 bases and the J gene end by 4 bases; junction bases not matched to a gene: 6. The CDR3 loop reads CASSYRTGGGTGELFF. The CDR3 nucleotides are TGTGCCAGCAGTTATCGTACAGGGGGCGGCACCGGGGAGCTGTTTTTT.

This clone was seen at least ten times. This chain connects TRBV2 to TRBJ1-2; TRBD1 is a possible D gene (6 bases). The CDR3 spans 14 residues. Germline V gene sequence: CDR1 SNHLY, CDR2 FYNNEI. With 4 bases removed from V and 5 bases from J, the gap between germline ends came to 14 bases. This CDR3 reads CASSATGNKYGYTF. As DNA, the CDR3 is TGTGCCAGCAGTGCAACAGGGAACAAATATGGCTACACCTTC.